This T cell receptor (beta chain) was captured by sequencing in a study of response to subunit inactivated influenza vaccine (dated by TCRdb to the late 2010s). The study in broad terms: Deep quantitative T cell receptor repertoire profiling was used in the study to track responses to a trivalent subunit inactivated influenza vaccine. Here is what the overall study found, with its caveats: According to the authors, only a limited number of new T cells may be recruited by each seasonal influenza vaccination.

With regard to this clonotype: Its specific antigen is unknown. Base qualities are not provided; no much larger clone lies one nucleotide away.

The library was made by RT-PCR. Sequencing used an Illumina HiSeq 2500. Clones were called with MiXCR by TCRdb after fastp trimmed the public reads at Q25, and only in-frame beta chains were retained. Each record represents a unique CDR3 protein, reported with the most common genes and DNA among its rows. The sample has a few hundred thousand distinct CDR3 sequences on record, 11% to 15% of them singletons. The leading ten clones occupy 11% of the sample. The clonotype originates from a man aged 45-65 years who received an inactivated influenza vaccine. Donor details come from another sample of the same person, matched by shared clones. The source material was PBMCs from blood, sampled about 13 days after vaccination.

At the DNA level, the sequence is TGTGCCAGCAGCTTAGAGGGGAATACGGTGCAGTTCTTC. Translated, it gives CASSLEGNTVQFF. The V gene is TRBV7-2 and the J gene is TRBJ2-1, with a weak D call of TRBD1 (5 bases match). V is pared back by 1 base and J by 12 bases, with 13 bases lying between the germline termini. The CDR3 spans 13 residues, from the cysteine through the phenylalanine. The sequence is cut down to CDR3 DNA, 39 bases in frame from base 1. Via the germline V gene, CDR1 is SGHTA and CDR2 FQGNSA.